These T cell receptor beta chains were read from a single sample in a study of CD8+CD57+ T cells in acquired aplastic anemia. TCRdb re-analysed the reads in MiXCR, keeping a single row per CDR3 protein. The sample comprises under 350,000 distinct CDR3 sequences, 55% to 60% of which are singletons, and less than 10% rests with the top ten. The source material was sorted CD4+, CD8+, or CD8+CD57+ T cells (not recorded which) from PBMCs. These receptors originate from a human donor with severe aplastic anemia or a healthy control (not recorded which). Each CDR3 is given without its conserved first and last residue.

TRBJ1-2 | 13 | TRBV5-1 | ASSPDPRQNYGYT
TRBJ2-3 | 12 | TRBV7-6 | ASSFRRGTDTQY
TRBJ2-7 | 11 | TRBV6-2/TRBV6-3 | ASSTNQEYEQY
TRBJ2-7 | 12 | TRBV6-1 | ASSEIWESYEQY
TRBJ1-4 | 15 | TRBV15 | ATSRDWAGVTNEKLF
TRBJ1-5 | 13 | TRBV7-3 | ASSLDGISNQPQH
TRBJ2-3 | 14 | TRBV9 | ASSAMTGGSTDTQY
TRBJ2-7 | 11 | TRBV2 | ASSFRGMDEQY
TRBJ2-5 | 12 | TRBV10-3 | AISESGGEVTQY
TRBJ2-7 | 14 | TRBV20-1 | SAPGGGGQGIPEQY
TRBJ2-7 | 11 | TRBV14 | ASSLVPLGEQY
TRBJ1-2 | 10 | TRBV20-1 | SAAGTAYGYT
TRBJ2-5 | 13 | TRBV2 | ASSDVGQGVGTQY
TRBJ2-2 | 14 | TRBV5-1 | ASSVGQGANTGELF
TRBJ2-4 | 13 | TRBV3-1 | ASSQESGGADIQY
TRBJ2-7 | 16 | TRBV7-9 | ASSFPSSGGGSSYEQY
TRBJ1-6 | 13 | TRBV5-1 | ASSAGTGAQWPLH
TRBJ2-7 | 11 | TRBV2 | ASSFGARDEQY
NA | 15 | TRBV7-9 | ASSPSPQGINYNEQF
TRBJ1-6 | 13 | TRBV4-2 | ASSQGGTKNSPLH
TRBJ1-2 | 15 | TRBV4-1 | ASSQGRPDRGDYGYT
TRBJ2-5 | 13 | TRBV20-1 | SAPSEITRGETQY
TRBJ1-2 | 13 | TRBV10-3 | AISESEGSSYGYT
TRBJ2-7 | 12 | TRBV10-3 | AITDGANSYEQY
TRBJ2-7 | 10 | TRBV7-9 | ASSLAEGGGN
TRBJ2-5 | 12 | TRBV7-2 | ASSLQNTGETQY
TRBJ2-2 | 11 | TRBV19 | ASSIGHTGELF
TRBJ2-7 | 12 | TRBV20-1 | SASLRGTTYEQY
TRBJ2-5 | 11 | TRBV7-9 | TSSLAGKETQY
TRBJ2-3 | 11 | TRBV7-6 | ASSYQGGDTQY
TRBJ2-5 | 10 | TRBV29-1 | SVEGQVETQY
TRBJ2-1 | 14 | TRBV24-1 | ATSATTEFSYNEQF
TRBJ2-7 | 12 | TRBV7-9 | ASGGMPGPYEQY
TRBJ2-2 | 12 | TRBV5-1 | ASSLAGRFGELF
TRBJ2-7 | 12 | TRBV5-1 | ASSFRGVSYEQY
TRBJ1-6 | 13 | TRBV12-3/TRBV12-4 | ASSLAGTGASPLH
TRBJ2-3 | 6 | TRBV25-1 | ASLRQY
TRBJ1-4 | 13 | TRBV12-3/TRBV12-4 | ASSFMAKRTEKLF
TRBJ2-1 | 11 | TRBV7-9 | ASSPEAGHEQF
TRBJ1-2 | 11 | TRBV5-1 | ASSLAADYGYT
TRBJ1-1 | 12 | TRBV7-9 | ASSHGLKNTEAF
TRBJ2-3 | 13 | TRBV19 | ASRGTGGGTDTQY
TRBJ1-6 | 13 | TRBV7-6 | ASSLETGGISPLH
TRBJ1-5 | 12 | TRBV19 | ASSNAGVSQPQH
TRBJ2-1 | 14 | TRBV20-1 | SASGRTGDSYNEQF
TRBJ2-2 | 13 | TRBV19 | ASSIRPLNTGELF
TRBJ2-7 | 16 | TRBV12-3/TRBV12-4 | ASSASSPSGQGTYEQY
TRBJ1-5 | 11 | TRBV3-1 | ASSQQGTGPQH
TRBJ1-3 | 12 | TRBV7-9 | ASRTGGPGNTIY